Listed here are 29 T cell receptor beta chains from one sample, sequenced in a study of blood T cell repertoires in COVID-19 (dated by TCRdb to 2019 to 2021). Library method: the immunoSEQ multiplex PCR assay. TCRdb mirrors the immuneACCESS table, restricted to in-frame sequences. Some clones are absent from its copies; in checked studies, under half trace to an unresolved V gene, and the reason for the others is unknown. This sample is represented by about 150,000 clones; about 89% of them were singletons. Approximately 0.55% of the sample is in the top ten clones. Sequencing input: peripheral blood. These receptors originate from a man aged 50-59 years with acute or convalescent COVID-19.

The rearrangement joins TRBV6-2 or TRBV6-3 to TRBJ2-7; no firm D call. Between the trimmed V and J ends, which lost 4 bases and 7 bases, there was a span of 20 bases. The germline CDR1 and CDR2 sequences are MNHEY and SVGEGT. The CDR3 loop spans 15 amino acids. The CDR3 protein is CASSSTRRRSGEQYV. CDR3 sequence (DNA): TGTGCCAGCAGTTCCACTCGGAGACGGTCCGGGGAGCAGTACGTC.

A few counts support this clone. The CDR3 sequence: CASSLGGATGNTIYF. The CDR3, as DNA: TGTGCCAGCAGCCTAGGGGGCGCGACTGGAAACACCATATATTTT. The chain links TRBV3-1 (or the pseudogene TRBV3-2) to TRBJ1-3, with 7 bases fitting TRBD1. Germline V CDR1 and CDR2: LGHDT, YNNKEL (reference sequence). V trimming: 4 bases; J trimming: 2 bases; junction bases outside the gene matches: 5. The CDR3 consists of 15 residues.

The chain joins TRBV18 to TRBJ2-2; TRBD1 matches at 9 bases. This CDR3 spans 16 amino acids. Germline assignment: CDR1 KGHSH and CDR2 LQKENI. V lost 2 bases and J lost 4; bases outside the gene matches: 5. CDR3 sequence: CASSPIRTGVTGELFF. The CDR3, as DNA: TGTGCCAGCTCACCAATTCGGACAGGGGTCACCGGGGAGCTGTTTTTT.

V gene TRBV20-1 combines with J gene TRBJ1-2, with D hard to call. V gave up 4 bases and J gave up 5 bases, with 8 bases separating them. The germline CDR1 and CDR2 sequences are DFQATT and SNEGSKA (reference sequence). The CDR3 consists of 11 residues. CDR3: CSANRMYGYTF. The CDR3 DNA sequence: TGCAGTGCTAACAGAATGTATGGCTACACCTTC.

This clone was recorded at least ten times. The sample has other DNA sequences that encode this CDR3 too. The CDR3 DNA is TGTGCCAGCAGCTTGGAACAGGGACGTGGAAACACCATATATTTT. This gives the protein CASSLEQGRGNTIYF. This chain connects TRBV7-9 to TRBJ1-3, with a weak D call TRBD1 (6 bases). Trimming removed 3 bases at V and 3 bases at J, with 12 bases between. The length of the CDR3 is 15 residues. CDR1 and CDR2 from the germline V gene are SEHNR and FQNEAQ (reference sequence).

The CDR3 DNA is TGCGCCAGCAGCTTCCGCCTAGGGGGAACTAGCACAGATACGCAGTATTTT. This sequence encodes CASSFRLGGTSTDTQYF. The J gene is TRBJ2-3, the V gene TRBV5-1, with D possibly matching TRBD1 (6 bases). From germline, CDR1 is SGHRS and CDR2 YFSETQ. CDR3 length equals 17 residues. V lost 2 bases, J lost 0 bases, and 16 bases lay in between.

V is TRBV4-1 and J is TRBJ2-7; TRBD2 is a possible D gene (5 bases). Trimming stripped 3 bases from V and 3 bases from J, with 9 bases between. The CDR3 runs to 13 residues. Germline CDR1 and CDR2: MGHRA and YSYEKL. The CDR3 loop reads CASSQTRGYEQYV. In DNA, the CDR3 is TGCGCCAGCAGCCAGACTCGGGGCTACGAGCAGTACGTC.

V and J are TRBV7-9 and TRBJ2-3; D not certain. The CDR3 loop spans 10 amino acids. V shed 4 bases and J shed 6 bases, with 2 bases lying between them. Germline CDR1 is SEHNR and CDR2 is FQNEAQ (reference sequence). This CDR3 is CASSSDTQYF. The CDR3 nucleotides read TGTGCCAGCAGCTCGGATACGCAGTATTTT.

V gene TRBV19 combines with J gene TRBJ1-5, with D tentatively TRBD1 (6 bases). From germline, CDR1 is LNHDA and CDR2 SQIVND (reference sequence). This CDR3 region has 16 residues. Trimming shortened V by 6 bases and J by 2 bases, and 17 bases separated the two germline ends. CDR3 coding DNA: TGTGCCAGTAGCCCTAGGGGGGAGGGCGGCAATCAGCCCCAGCATTTT. Amino acids: CASSPRGEGGNQPQHF.

The chain combines TRBV18 with TRBJ2-1, with 10 bases matching TRBD2. This CDR3 spans 16 amino acids. J gave up 6 bases and V 1 base, and 6 bases lay outside the gene matches. Germline lookup yields CDR1 KGHSH and CDR2 LQKENI. The CDR3 region has the DNA TGTGCCAGCTCACCACTTGCTAGCGGGAGCGGCAATGAGCAGTTCTTC. Translation gives CASSPLASGSGNEQFF.

The chain links TRBV6-2 or TRBV6-3 to TRBJ1-4; 7 bases line up with TRBD1. The CDR3 extends over 15 amino acids. V trimming: 2 bases; J trimming: 5 bases; junction bases outside the gene matches: 5. Germline CDR1 MNHEY, CDR2 SVGEGT. In nucleotides, the CDR3 is TGTGCCAGCAGTTACGCGGGACAGAAGAATGAAAAACTGTTTTTT. Translated: CASSYAGQKNEKLFF.

The chain uses TRBV18 and TRBJ1-2; D call uncertain. Trimming took off 1 base at V and 6 bases at J, with 12 bases between the two ends. Germline V gene sequence: CDR1 KGHSH, CDR2 LQKENI. This CDR3 has 14 amino acids. The CDR3 DNA reads TGTGCCAGCTCACCACGGGGAGGGTCTAATGGCTACACCTTC. This sequence encodes CASSPRGGSNGYTF. The variable domain in full, with the rest retrieved from reference TRBV18 and TRBJ1-2, is NAGVMQNPRHLVRRRGQEARLRCSPMKGHSHVYWYRQLPEEGLKFMVYLQKENIIDESGMPKERFSAEFPKEGPSILRIQQVVRGDSAAYFCASSPRGGSNGYTFGSGTRLTVV.

This clone was seen more than once but under ten times. The chain carries TRBV6-1 and TRBJ1-2, with D perhaps matching TRBD1 (5 bases). Germline V gene data show CDR1 as MNHNS and CDR2 as SASEGT. The CDR3 loop spans 15 amino acids. With 2 bases removed from V and 4 bases from J, the gap between germline ends came to 14 bases. CDR3 protein: CASSESYRPRYGYTF. DNA of the CDR3: TGTGCCAGCAGTGAAAGTTACAGGCCACGCTATGGCTACACCTTC.

J is TRBJ2-1 and V is TRBV5-1, with TRBD2 matching 10 bases. Germline V gene lookup returns CDR1 SGHRS and CDR2 YFSETQ. V shed 3 bases, J shed 7 bases, and the junction held 10 bases outside the gene matches. The CDR3 loop spans 16 amino acids. CDR3 DNA sequence: TGCGCCAGCAGCTCCCAAAGCGGGGGGGAGAGGAATGAGCAGTTCTTC. This translates into CASSSQSGGERNEQFF.

The chain uses TRBV19 and TRBJ2-1, with 10 nucleotides matching TRBD2. CDR1 and CDR2 from the germline V gene are LNHDA and SQIVND (reference sequence). This CDR3 region has 17 residues. J lost 1 base, V lost 6 bases, and 9 bases had no gene match. The CDR3 protein is CASSKKTTSGSYNEQFF. The DNA of the CDR3 is TGTGCCAGTAGCAAAAAAACGACTAGCGGGTCCTACAATGAGCAGTTCTTC.

The chain combines TRBV30 with TRBJ2-7; 7 bases are shared with TRBD1. With V trimmed by 2 bases and J by 3 bases, 16 bases remained unmatched. The length of the CDR3 is 17 residues. CDR1 and CDR2 (germline): GTSNPN, SVGIG (reference sequence). The CDR3 nucleotides are TGTGCCTGGAGTCCCGGGACAGTCGATGCTAGGAACTACGAGCAGTACTTC. Translated: CAWSPGTVDARNYEQYF.

In this sample, this clone turned up once. The J gene is TRBJ2-3, the V gene TRBV29-1; 8 bases fit TRBD1. Germline V gene data show CDR1 as SQVTM and CDR2 as ANQGSEA. V trimming: 4 bases; J trimming: 3 bases; junction bases outside the gene matches: 3. The CDR3 runs to 13 residues. Here the CDR3 DNA reads TGCAGCGTTGTAGGACAGGGTACAGATACGCAGTATTTT. It yields the protein CSVVGQGTDTQYF.

The chain recombines TRBV5-1 with TRBJ1-3; possibly TRBD1 for D (6 bases). V dropped 1 base and J dropped 0 bases, with 14 bases sitting between them. The CDR3 contains 17 residues. Germline CDR1 and CDR2: SGHRS and YFSETQ. The CDR3, as DNA: TGCGCCAGCAGCTTGATGGGAGGGGGAAACTCTGGAAACACCATATATTTT. Translation gives CASSLMGGGNSGNTIYF.

The rearrangement links TRBV6-2 or TRBV6-3 to TRBJ2-3; D perhaps matches TRBD2 (5 bases). This CDR3 comprises 18 residues. V shed 3 bases and J shed 4 bases, with 23 bases lying between them. Per germline, CDR1 MNHEY and CDR2 SVGEGT. The CDR3 DNA follows: TGTGCCAGCAGTTATAGTTGGTTACGGGAAGCAGACGCAGATACGCAGTATTTT. It is translated as CASSYSWLREADADTQYF.

The CDR3 sequence is CSARFDTEAFF. DNA for the CDR3: TGCAGTGCTAGATTCGACACTGAAGCTTTCTTT. This rearrangement joins TRBV20-1 to TRBJ1-1; D remains ambiguous. The ends were cut back, 2 bases at V and 3 bases at J, with 4 bases in the middle. This CDR3 has 11 amino acids. Germline V CDR1 and CDR2: DFQATT, SNEGSKA (reference sequence).

This sequence joins TRBV19 and TRBJ2-1, with 7 positions matching TRBD2. The V gene's germline CDR1 is LNHDA and CDR2 SQIVND (reference sequence). With 5 bases clipped from V and 3 bases from J, the junction kept 7 bases outside the gene matches. This CDR3 has 15 residues. Here the CDR3 reads CASSLAGVGYNEQFF. In DNA, the CDR3 is TGTGCCAGTAGTCTTGCGGGAGTGGGCTACAATGAGCAGTTCTTC.

V is TRBV5-1 and J is TRBJ2-1; no clear D gene. This CDR3 contains 17 residues. V was pared by 4 bases and J by 0 bases, with 17 bases between. Germline V lookup: CDR1 SGHRS, CDR2 YFSETQ. CDR3 sequence: CASSPSSPLVSYNEQFF. In nucleotides, the CDR3 is TGCGCCAGCAGCCCATCCTCGCCGTTAGTCTCCTACAATGAGCAGTTCTTC. Drawing the rest from reference TRBV5-1 and TRBJ2-1, the complete variable domain is KAGVTQTPRYLIKTRGQQVTLSCSPISGHRSVSWYQQTPGQGLQFLFEYFSETQRNKGNFPGRFSGRQFSNSRSEMNVSTLELGDSALYLCASSPSSPLVSYNEQFFGPGTRLTVL.

The rearrangement joins TRBV27 to TRBJ1-2; D is perhaps TRBD1 (5 bases). V was clipped by 6 bases and J by 8 bases, with 13 bases between them. The germline gives CDR1 MNHEY, CDR2 SMNVEV (reference sequence). This CDR3 has 12 amino acids. The chain's CDR3 is CASSPGGWGYTF. The DNA of the CDR3 is TGTGCCAGCAGCCCCGGGGGGTGGGGCTACACCTTC.

This chain uses TRBV27 with TRBJ2-1; 9 bases fit TRBD2. V gave up 6 bases and J gave up 2 bases; unmatched junction bases: 8. The CDR3 is 16 residues long. Per the germline V gene, CDR1 is MNHEY and CDR2 is SMNVEV (reference sequence). The CDR3 here is CASSWDLAGTYNEQFF. CDR3 sequence (DNA): TGTGCCAGCAGCTGGGATCTAGCGGGGACCTACAATGAGCAGTTCTTC.

Turning to this clone: An end of the junction differs from the germline gene, which may be a read error. The V gene is TRBV27, the J gene TRBJ2-4; D is perhaps TRBD2 (5 bases). Germline loops: CDR1 MNHEY, CDR2 SMNVEV (reference sequence). The CDR3 runs 11 residues. In DNA form, the CDR3 reads TGTGCCAGCATGCTCGCGGGCCACCTGCACTTC. This translates into CASMLAGHLHF.

This clone was recorded once. This chain links TRBV28 with TRBJ2-1; TRBD2 might be the D (7 bases). This CDR3 region has 13 residues. V was trimmed by 7 bases and J by 10 bases, leaving 17 bases between them. Looked up from germline, CDR1 is MDHEN and CDR2 is SYDVKM. The CDR3 is CASIEGGAGEQFF. CDR3 DNA: TGTGCCAGCATCGAGGGGGGGGCGGGAGAGCAGTTCTTC.

This clone was recorded once. The V gene is TRBV4-2, the J gene TRBJ1-1; TRBD1 aligns across 7 bases. The CDR3 is 11 amino acids. V lost 11 bases, J lost 7 bases, and 7 bases stayed unmatched. CDR1 and CDR2 (germline): LGHNA, YNFKEQ. The CDR3 protein is CAAKGAGEAFF. CDR3 sequence (DNA): TGTGCCGCGAAGGGGGCGGGTGAAGCTTTCTTT.

The table lists this clone with a count of one. The chain recombines TRBV11-2 with TRBJ1-2; 7 bases match TRBD1. The germline V gene encodes CDR1 SGHAT and CDR2 FQNNGV. V gave up 4 bases and J gave up 4 bases; unmatched junction bases: 9. This CDR3 comprises 15 residues. CDR3: CASSSWDRAFYGYTF. CDR3 coding DNA: TGTGCCAGCAGCTCCTGGGACAGAGCATTCTATGGCTACACCTTC.

The J gene is TRBJ2-1, the V gene TRBV7-3; no clear D gene. With 1 base removed from V and 10 bases from J, the gap between germline ends came to 8 bases. This CDR3 comprises 12 residues. Germline V gene lookup returns CDR1 SGHTA and CDR2 FQGTGA. This CDR3 reads CASSLNGGEQFF. CDR3 in DNA: TGTGCCAGCAGCTTAAATGGTGGCGAGCAGTTCTTC. The full variable domain, with the rest looked up from reference TRBV7-3 and TRBJ2-1, is GAGVSQTPSNKVTEKGKYVELRCDPISGHTALYWYRQSLGQGPEFLIYFQGTGAADDSGLPNDRFFAVRPEGSVSTLKIQRTERGDSAVYLCASSLNGGEQFFGPGTRLTVL.